This is a list of T cell receptor beta chains from one sample in a study of human T cells and chemical hapten exposure. TCRdb itself ran the RACE reads through MiXCR, one entry per CDR3 protein. The sample has more than 80,000 distinct CDR3 sequences, roughly a tenth seen once; the top ten hold about 5%. Material: whole blood, obtained in connection with sensitization to the hapten diphenylcyclopropenone (DPC). The receptors come from a woman between 45 and 60 years old with alopecia areata. Some clones in this sample may be carry-over from other donors' samples. Each CDR3 is given with its conserved first and last residue. Each record gives: CDR3 protein, CDR3 DNA, D gene, V gene, J gene, clone size. D genes are given only for firm matches. Size tells how often a clone was seen (once, few, many) or the class of an expanded clone, and some rows leave it out.

CDR3 protein: CASSLGEAGPGQETQYF
CDR3 DNA: TGTGCCAGCAGCTTAGGAGAGGCAGGCCCTGGACAAGAGACCCAGTACTTC
D gene: .
V gene: TRBV7-6
J gene: TRBJ2-5
clone size: many

CDR3 protein: CSALAEMNTGELFF
CDR3 DNA: TGCAGCGCCTTAGCGGAGATGAACACCGGGGAGCTGTTTTTT
D gene: .
V gene: TRBV29-1
J gene: TRBJ2-2
clone size: many

CDR3 protein: CASSLSEQPNEKLFF
CDR3 DNA: TGTGCCAGCAGCTTATCAGAGCAACCTAATGAAAAACTGTTTTTT
D gene: .
V gene: TRBV7-2
J gene: TRBJ1-4
clone size: few

CDR3 protein: CSASIPGLAGVRAQYF
CDR3 DNA: TGCAGTGCCTCGATACCTGGACTAGCGGGCGTTAGGGCCCAGTACTTC
D gene: TRBD2
V gene: TRBV20-1
J gene: TRBJ2-5
clone size: few

CDR3 protein: CASSTGAKNEQFF
CDR3 DNA: TGTGCCAGCAGCACCGGAGCGAAAAATGAGCAGTTCTTC
D gene: .
V gene: TRBV3-1
J gene: TRBJ2-1
clone size: few

CDR3 protein: CASSFGRITSTDTQYF
CDR3 DNA: TGTGCCAGCAGCTTCGGACGGATAACTAGCACAGATACGCAGTATTTT
D gene: .
V gene: TRBV11-2
J gene: TRBJ2-3
clone size: .

CDR3 protein: CASSLEAGTDEQYF
CDR3 DNA: TGTGCCAGCAGCTTAGAGGCAGGGACTGACGAGCAGTACTTC
D gene: .
V gene: TRBV7-2
J gene: TRBJ2-7
clone size: many

CDR3 protein: CAGRRDTNTGELFF
CDR3 DNA: TGTGCCGGAAGACGGGACACCAACACCGGGGAGCTGTTTTTT
D gene: .
V gene: TRBV30
J gene: TRBJ2-2
clone size: many

CDR3 protein: CSARSQGNQPQHF
CDR3 DNA: TGCAGTGCTAGATCACAGGGGAATCAGCCCCAGCATTTT
D gene: TRBD1
V gene: TRBV20-1
J gene: TRBJ1-5
clone size: many

CDR3 protein: CASSQEGEQFF
CDR3 DNA: TGTGCCAGCAGCCAAGAGGGTGAGCAGTTCTTC
D gene: .
V gene: TRBV16
J gene: TRBJ2-1
clone size: few

CDR3 protein: CSAKGGRLYEQYF
CDR3 DNA: TGCAGTGCTAAGGGCGGGAGACTCTACGAGCAGTACTTC
D gene: TRBD2
V gene: TRBV20-1
J gene: TRBJ2-7
clone size: few

CDR3 protein: CASSPPGQGRPPLHF
CDR3 DNA: TGTGCCAGCTCACCACCGGGACAGGGGAGGCCACCCCTCCACTTT
D gene: TRBD1
V gene: TRBV18
J gene: TRBJ1-6
clone size: .

CDR3 protein: CSVGGTEAFF
CDR3 DNA: TGCAGCGTTGGGGGGACTGAAGCTTTCTTT
D gene: .
V gene: TRBV29-1
J gene: TRBJ1-1
clone size: many

CDR3 protein: CASSQAGLSQPQHF
CDR3 DNA: TGCGCCAGCAGCCAAGCAGGGCTGAGCCAGCCCCAGCATTTT
D gene: .
V gene: TRBV4-1
J gene: TRBJ1-5
clone size: few

CDR3 protein: CASSRDSLNQPQHF
CDR3 DNA: TGTGCCAGCAGCCGGGACAGCCTCAATCAGCCCCAGCATTTT
D gene: TRBD1
V gene: TRBV7-9
J gene: TRBJ1-5
clone size: .

CDR3 protein: CASKSSDRDSDTEAFF
CDR3 DNA: TGTGCCAGCAAGTCCTCCGACAGGGATAGCGACACTGAAGCTTTCTTT
D gene: TRBD1
V gene: TRBV6-2/TRBV6-3
J gene: TRBJ1-1
clone size: .

CDR3 protein: CASSPINQPQHF
CDR3 DNA: TGTGCCAGCAGCCCAATTAATCAGCCCCAGCATTTT
D gene: .
V gene: TRBV12-3/TRBV12-4
J gene: TRBJ1-5
clone size: .

CDR3 protein: CASSLIFVTSGGPTNEQFF
CDR3 DNA: TGTGCCAGCAGCTTAATTTTTGTGACTAGCGGGGGCCCTACGAATGAGCAGTTCTTC
D gene: TRBD2
V gene: TRBV7-7
J gene: TRBJ2-1
clone size: .

CDR3 protein: CASSLTGFAGANVLTF
CDR3 DNA: TGTGCCAGCAGCTTGACAGGGTTCGCTGGGGCCAACGTCCTGACTTTC
D gene: TRBD1
V gene: TRBV7-2
J gene: TRBJ2-6
clone size: many